These 8 T cell receptor beta chains were all obtained from the same sample, sequenced in a study of OX40 agonist ivuxolimab in advanced cancers. Sequencing used immunoSEQ multiplex PCR; TCRdb keeps in-frame clones, though not all of them. This table has some 86,000 clones, about 90% appearing once. The specimen comprised CD4+ or CD8+ T cells sorted from blood, sampled in a trial of the OX40 agonist ivuxolimab. These receptors were taken from an adult with an advanced solid tumor such as melanoma, head and neck, liver or kidney cancer.

CDR3 residues: CASSSPLGTYEQYV. The CDR3 nucleotides read TGTGCCAGCAGTTCACCCCTGGGGACCTACGAGCAGTACGTC. The chain uses TRBV28 and TRBJ2-7; D gene ambiguous. The CDR3 is 14 residues long. Germline assignment: CDR1 MDHEN and CDR2 SYDVKM. V dropped 4 bases and J dropped 2 bases, with 12 bases sitting between them.

The V and J genes are TRBV7-2 and TRBJ1-2; D may be TRBD1 (6 bases). Trimming shortened V by 5 bases and J by 3 bases, and 13 bases separated the two germline ends. The CDR3 runs 14 residues. The V gene's germline CDR1 is SGHTA and CDR2 FQGNSA. CDR3 sequence (DNA): TGTGCCAGCAGCAGGACAGAATCTTACTATGGCTACACCTTC. Translated, it gives CASSRTESYYGYTF.

The chain couples TRBV28 to TRBJ1-2; no clear D. Between the trimmed V and J ends, which lost 7 bases and 5 bases, there was a span of 8 bases. The CDR3 is 11 amino acids. The germline gives CDR1 MDHEN, CDR2 SYDVKM. The chain's CDR3 is CASKVGYGYTF. The CDR3 DNA is TGTGCCAGCAAGGTGGGGTATGGCTACACCTTC.

This rearrangement joins TRBV6-6 to TRBJ1-3; no reliable D call. Germline assignment: CDR1 MNHNY and CDR2 SVGAGI (reference sequence). The V gene lost 4 bases and the J gene lost 1 base, with 8 bases spanning the gap. The CDR3 loop spans 14 amino acids. The CDR3 nucleotides are TGTGCCAGCAGTTTCGCAGGATCTGGAAACACCATATATTTT. It is translated as CASSFAGSGNTIYF.

This chain's CDR3 is CASSDPSAGTGDGYTF. The CDR3 DNA is TGTGCCAGCAGTGACCCAAGCGCCGGGACAGGGGACGGCTACACCTTC. The V and J genes are TRBV6-4 and TRBJ1-2; 10 bases map to TRBD1. Germline loops: CDR1 MRHNA, CDR2 SNTAGT. After removal of 2 bases from V and 8 bases from J, the junction contained 11 bases not matched to a gene. This CDR3 has 16 residues.

The rearrangement uses TRBV6-5 and TRBJ2-7, with a tentative D call TRBD1 (5 bases). This CDR3 contains 14 residues. From germline, CDR1 is MNHEY and CDR2 SVGAGI. Trimming took off 6 bases at V and 6 bases at J, with 18 bases between the two ends. In nucleotides, the CDR3 is TGTGCCAGCAGCTCCTCTAGGGGTAAAATCGAGCAGTACGTC. Protein sequence: CASSSSRGKIEQYV.

With respect to this clone: Different DNA sequences within this sample yield the same CDR3. The V call is TRBV2, the J call TRBJ2-7; 7 positions agree with TRBD1. This CDR3 has 16 residues. The germline gives CDR1 SNHLY, CDR2 FYNNEI. CDR3 coding DNA: TGTGCTAGCAATTACCCGGGACAGCGAAACCCGCTCGAGCAGTACGTC. It is translated as CASNYPGQRNPLEQYV.

This chain links TRBV4-1 with TRBJ1-5; possibly TRBD1 for D (6 bases). The CDR3 loop spans 15 amino acids. The V gene lost 1 base and the J gene lost 3 bases, with 10 bases spanning the gap. Germline CDR1 reads MGHRA; CDR2 reads YSYEKL. CDR3 DNA sequence: TGCGCCAGCAGCCAAGGGGGGCAGAACAATCAGCCCCAGCATTTT. The encoded protein is CASSQGGQNNQPQHF.